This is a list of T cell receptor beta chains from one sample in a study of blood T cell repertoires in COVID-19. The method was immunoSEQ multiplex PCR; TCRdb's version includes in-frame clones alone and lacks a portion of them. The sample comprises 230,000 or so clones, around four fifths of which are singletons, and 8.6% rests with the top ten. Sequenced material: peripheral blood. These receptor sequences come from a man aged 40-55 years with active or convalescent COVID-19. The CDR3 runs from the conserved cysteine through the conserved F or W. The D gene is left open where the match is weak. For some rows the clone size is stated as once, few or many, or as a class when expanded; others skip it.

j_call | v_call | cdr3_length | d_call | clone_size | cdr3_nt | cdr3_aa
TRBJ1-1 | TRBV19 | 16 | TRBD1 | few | TGTGCCAGTAGTATACCCTGGACAGGGGGAAGGACTGAAGCTTTCTTT | CASSIPWTGGRTEAFF
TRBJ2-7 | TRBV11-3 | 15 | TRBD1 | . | TGTGCCAGCAGCTTAAGACAGGGGTCCCTCGGGGAGCAGTACTTC | CASSLRQGSLGEQYF
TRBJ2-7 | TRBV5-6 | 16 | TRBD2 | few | TGTGCCAGCAGCCGGACTAGCGGGAGGGCCCTGAACGAGCAGTACTTC | CASSRTSGRALNEQYF
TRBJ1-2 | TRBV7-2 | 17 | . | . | TGTGCCAGCAGCTCTCAACAGGGACGGATTTCTAACTATGGCTACACCTTC | CASSSQQGRISNYGYTF
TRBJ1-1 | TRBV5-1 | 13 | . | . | TGCGCCAGCAGCTTGGAGGCCGCGGGGGAAGCTTTCTTT | CASSLEAAGEAFF
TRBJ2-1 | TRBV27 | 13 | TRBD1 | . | TGTGCCAGTAGGGACAGGTTCTACAATGAGCAGTTCTTC | CASRDRFYNEQFF
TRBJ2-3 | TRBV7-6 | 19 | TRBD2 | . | TGTGCCAGCAGCTTAATGTTCAGGGTGGCGGGAGGGCCTGAAGATACGCAGTATTTT | CASSLMFRVAGGPEDTQYF
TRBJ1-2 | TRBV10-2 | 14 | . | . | TGCGCCAGCAGTGATCAGGGAACGAACTATGGCTACACCTTC | CASSDQGTNYGYTF
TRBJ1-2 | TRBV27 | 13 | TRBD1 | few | TGTGCCAGCAGTGTGACAGGGGTCGATGGCTACACCTTC | CASSVTGVDGYTF
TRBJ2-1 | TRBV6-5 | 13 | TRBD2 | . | TGTGCCACCAGTAGCGGGAGGACCAATGAGCAGTTCTTC | CATSSGRTNEQFF
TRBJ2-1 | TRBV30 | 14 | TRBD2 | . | TGTGCCTGGTCTAGCGGCCCGATCTACAATGAGCAGTTCTTC | CAWSSGPIYNEQFF
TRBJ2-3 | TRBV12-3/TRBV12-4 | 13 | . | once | TGTGCCAGCAGTTCCCGACTAGGAGATACGCAGTATTTT | CASSSRLGDTQYF
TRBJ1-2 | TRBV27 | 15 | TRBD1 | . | TGTGCCAGCAGTCCGGGGACAGCAACCAACTATGGCTACACCTTC | CASSPGTATNYGYTF
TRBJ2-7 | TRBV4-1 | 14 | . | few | TGCGCCAGCAGCCTCCCGACGGGCCCGGGAGAGCAGTACTTC | CASSLPTGPGEQYF
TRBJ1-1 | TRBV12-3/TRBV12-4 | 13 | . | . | TGTGCCAGCAGTTTCAGAGGGGGCACTGAAGCTTTCTTT | CASSFRGGTEAFF
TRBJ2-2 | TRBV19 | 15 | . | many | TGTGCCAGTAGTATATCGGACAGCAGGACCGGGGAGCTGTTTTTT | CASSISDSRTGELFF
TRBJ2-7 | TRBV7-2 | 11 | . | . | TGTGCCAGCAGACGTGACAACGAGCAGTACTTC | CASRRDNEQYF
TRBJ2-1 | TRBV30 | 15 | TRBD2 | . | TGTGCCTGGAGGGGGACTAGCGGGGGGATAGGTGAGCAGTTCTTC | CAWRGTSGGIGEQFF
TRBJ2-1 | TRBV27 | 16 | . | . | TGTGCCAGCAGTTTATCACCTAGCCCCGGTTACAATGAGCAGTTCTTC | CASSLSPSPGYNEQFF
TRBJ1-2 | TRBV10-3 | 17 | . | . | TGTGCCATCAGTGAGAGCCGGGACTCCCTCCCAAACTATGGCTACACCTTC | CAISESRDSLPNYGYTF
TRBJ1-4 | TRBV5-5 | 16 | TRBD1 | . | TGTGCCAGCAGCGGTGCCGCGGGACAGGGGAGAGAAAAACTGTTTTTT | CASSGAAGQGREKLFF
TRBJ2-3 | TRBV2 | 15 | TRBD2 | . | TGTGCCAGCAGTGGGACTAGCGGGAGCCCAGATACGCAGTATTTT | CASSGTSGSPDTQYF
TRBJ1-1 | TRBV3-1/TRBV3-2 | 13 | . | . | TGTGCCAGCAGGGCTACAGAGTCTCCGAAAGCTTTCTTT | CASRATESPKAFF
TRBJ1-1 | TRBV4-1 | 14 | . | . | TGCGCCAGCAGCCAAGATAACAGACACACTGAAGCTTTCTTT | CASSQDNRHTEAFF